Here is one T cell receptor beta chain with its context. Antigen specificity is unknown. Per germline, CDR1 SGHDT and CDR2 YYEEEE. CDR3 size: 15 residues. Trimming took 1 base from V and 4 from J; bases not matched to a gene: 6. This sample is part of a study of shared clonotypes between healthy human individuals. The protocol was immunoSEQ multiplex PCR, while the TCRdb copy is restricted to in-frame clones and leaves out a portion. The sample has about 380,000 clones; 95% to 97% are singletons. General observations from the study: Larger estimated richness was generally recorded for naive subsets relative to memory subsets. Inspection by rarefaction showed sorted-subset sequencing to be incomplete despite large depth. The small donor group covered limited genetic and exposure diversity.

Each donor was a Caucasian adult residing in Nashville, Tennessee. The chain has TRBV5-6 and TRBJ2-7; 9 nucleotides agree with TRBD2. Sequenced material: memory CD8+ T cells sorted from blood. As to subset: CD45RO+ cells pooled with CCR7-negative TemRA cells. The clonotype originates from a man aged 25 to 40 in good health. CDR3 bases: TGTGCCAGCAGCTTGAGGCTAGCGGGGCCTTACGAGCAGTACTTC. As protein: CASSLRLAGPYEQYF.